These 9 T cell receptor beta chains originate from one sample sequenced in a study of cytomegalovirus exposure and HLA in healthy donors. Primers included in the PCR were 60 Vbeta and 13 Jbeta primers. Sequencing was performed with immunoSEQ multiplex PCR; in TCRdb, only in-frame clones are kept and a portion is missing. The sample consists of around 110,000 clones, 74% of them appearing once. The sample taken for sequencing was PBMCs. The receptors were sampled from a woman in her 40s in good health and CMV-seropositive.

The V gene is TRBV7-9, the J gene TRBJ1-1; D is uncertain. Between the trimmed V and J ends, which lost 7 bases and 1 base, there was a span of 7 bases. There are 12 residues in the CDR3. Per the germline V gene, CDR1 is SEHNR and CDR2 is FQNEAQ (reference sequence). The CDR3 protein is CASNPGNTEAFF. CDR3 sequence (DNA): TGTGCCAGCAACCCGGGGAACACTGAAGCTTTCTTT.

This chain links TRBV15 with TRBJ2-7; 9 nucleotides align to TRBD1. After removal of 3 bases from V and 3 bases from J, the junction contained 6 bases not matched to a gene. In germline, CDR1 is LNHNV, CDR2 YYDKDF (reference sequence). The CDR3 consists of 15 residues. DNA for the CDR3: TGTGCCACCAGCAGGCCTCGGGGACAGGGCTACGAGCAGTACTTC. Residues: CATSRPRGQGYEQYF. Looking up the rest from reference TRBV15 and TRBJ2-7 gives the full variable domain: DAMVIQNPRYQVTQFGKPVTLSCSQTLNHNVMYWYQQKSSQAPKLLFHYYDKDFNNEADTPDNFQSRRPNTSFCFLDIRSPGLGDTAMYLCATSRPRGQGYEQYFGPGTRLTVT.

This clone was seen a handful of times. The chain employs TRBV6-4 and TRBJ1-2; D is uncertain. This CDR3 is 15 amino acids long. Germline assignment: CDR1 MRHNA and CDR2 SNTAGT. The V end lost 3 bases, the J end lost 2 bases, and 13 bases lay between the germline ends. CDR3 residues: CASSEFEGPNYGYTF. For the CDR3, the DNA is TGTGCCAGCAGTGAATTCGAGGGCCCCAACTATGGCTACACCTTC.

This clone appeared a few times. The V and J genes are TRBV27 and TRBJ1-5; D might be TRBD1 (5 bases). Trimming cost V 6 bases and J 1 base, with 13 bases left between them. The CDR3 covers 15 residues. Germline V CDR1 and CDR2: MNHEY, SMNVEV (reference sequence). This CDR3 reads CASRRIAGSNQPQHF. CDR3 sequence (DNA): TGTGCCAGCAGGCGCATTGCAGGGAGCAATCAGCCCCAGCATTTT.

The V call is TRBV30, the J call TRBJ2-7; 8 bases agree with TRBD1. The CDR3 loop spans 13 amino acids. In germline, CDR1 is GTSNPN, CDR2 SVGIG (reference sequence). J gave up 7 bases and V 5 bases, and 10 bases lay outside the gene matches. As DNA, the CDR3 is TGTGCCTGGGACGGACAGGGAGTAGGAGAGCAGTACTTC. Translated, it gives CAWDGQGVGEQYF.

The chain is built from TRBV21-1 and TRBJ2-3; the D segment call TRBD1 is taken from the table without a DNA check. TRBV21-1 is assigned pseudogene status. The CDR3 loop spans 19 amino acids. The DNA of the CDR3 is TGTGCCAGCAGCAACGAATCCAGGGCGTCCGATGTTGGGACAGATACGCAGTATTTT. Its translation is CASSNESRASDVGTDTQYF.

This chain joins TRBV29-1 and TRBJ1-5; D remains ambiguous. V was shortened by 4 bases and J by 0 bases, with 4 bases between the two germline ends. The germline V gene encodes CDR1 SQVTM and CDR2 ANQGSEA. There are 12 residues in the CDR3. CDR3 sequence: CSVAYSNQPQHF. In DNA, the CDR3 is TGCAGCGTTGCCTATAGCAATCAGCCCCAGCATTTT.

This rearrangement joins TRBV6-1 to TRBJ1-1; D unclear. The CDR3 contains 14 residues. Germline V gene lookup returns CDR1 MNHNS and CDR2 SASEGT. V was trimmed by 2 bases and J by 0 bases, leaving 7 bases between them. The CDR3 reads CASSERSMNTEAFF. The CDR3 DNA reads TGTGCCAGCAGTGAACGGAGCATGAACACTGAAGCTTTCTTT.

The chain couples TRBV7-2 to TRBJ2-5; 12 bases are shared with TRBD2. The CDR3 length is 15 residues. Germline V gene data show CDR1 as SGHTA and CDR2 as FQGNSA. V shed 5 bases and J 10 bases; nucleotides not matched to a gene: 11. In DNA, the CDR3 is TGTGCCAGCAGCCTCATGACTAGCGGGGGAAGGGTCCAGTACTTC. Translation: CASSLMTSGGRVQYF.